A single sample gave rise to the 31 T cell receptor beta chains below, sequenced in a study of beta chain features in type 1 diabetes. General observations from the study: There was a moderate but significant shortening of TCRB CDR3s in all four CD4+ subsets of Type 1 diabetes patients.

Reverse transcription of all isolated RNA meant that expressed TCRB transcripts were sequenced. TCRdb keeps only in-frame clones here, not all; method: immunoSEQ multiplex PCR. Here the sample spans 120,000 to 150,000 clones, around an eighth being singletons. These receptors lack a known antigen. The specimen sequenced was central memory CD4+ T cells from blood. These receptors were obtained from a man aged 18 to 29 with type 1 diabetes.

This clone was detected a few times. V and J are TRBV7-9 and TRBJ2-7; D remains unclear. Trimming pared 4 bases from V and 5 bases from J, leaving 9 bases between. This CDR3 comprises 12 residues. In germline, CDR1 is SEHNR, CDR2 FQNEAQ (reference sequence). This CDR3 is CASSSSSDEQYF. CDR3 coding DNA: TGTGCCAGCAGCTCCTCTTCGGACGAGCAGTACTTC.

The rearrangement uses TRBV30 and TRBJ1-1, with D unclear. V lost 1 base and J 1 base, leaving 7 bases between the germline ends. The length of the CDR3 is 13 residues. Germline V gene data show CDR1 as GTSNPN and CDR2 as SVGIG (reference sequence). The chain's CDR3 is CAWSEPWNTEAFF. DNA of the CDR3: TGTGCCTGGAGTGAACCCTGGAACACTGAAGCTTTCTTT.

This clone has more than one count but fewer than ten. V usage is TRBV27 and J usage is TRBJ2-7; D is uncertain. This CDR3 is built from 14 residues. Germline V gene data show CDR1 as MNHEY and CDR2 as SMNVEV (reference sequence). V was trimmed by 4 bases and J by 4 bases, leaving 14 bases between them. The CDR3 is CASSSLGIEYEQYF. The CDR3 DNA reads TGTGCCAGCAGTTCTTTAGGGATAGAGTACGAGCAGTACTTC.

This chain links TRBV5-4 with TRBJ2-1, with TRBD2 matching 7 bases. V trimming: 0 bases; J trimming: 2 bases; junction bases outside the gene matches: 2. Germline loops: CDR1 SGHNT, CDR2 YYREEE (reference sequence). The CDR3 is made up of 15 amino acids. As DNA, the CDR3 is TGTGCCAGCAGCTTGGGGGACTACCCCTACAATGAGCAGTTCTTC. Its translation: CASSLGDYPYNEQFF. Together with reference TRBV5-4 and TRBJ2-1, the CDR3 gives the full variable domain: ETGVTQSPTHLIKTRGQQVTLRCSSQSGHNTVSWYQQALGQGPQFIFQYYREEENGRGNFPPRFSGLQFPNYSSELNVNALELDDSALYLCASSLGDYPYNEQFFGPGTRLTVL.

This clone was seen only a few times. This chain links TRBV1 with TRBJ2-3; the table's D call TRBD2 went unverified against the DNA. TRBV1 counts as a pseudogene. The CDR3 runs to 15 residues. The CDR3 region is CTSSRRGGSTDTQYF. CDR3 DNA sequence: TGCACCAGCAGCCGCCGGGGGGGCAGCACAGATACGCAGTATTTT.

The chain links TRBV6-6 to TRBJ2-5; no clear D. The CDR3 spans 11 residues. The germline V and J ends were trimmed by 2 bases and 5 bases, with 3 bases remaining between them. Germline CDR1 is MNHNY and CDR2 is SVGAGI (reference sequence). This CDR3 is CASSYGETQYF. The DNA for the CDR3 is TGTGCCAGCAGTTACGGGGAGACCCAGTACTTC.

This chain joins TRBV29-1 and TRBJ1-2, with a possible D match to TRBD1 (6 bases). Germline CDR1 and CDR2: SQVTM and ANQGSEA. The V end lost 4 bases, the J end lost 2 bases, and 20 bases lay between the germline ends. This CDR3 has 16 amino acids. Here the CDR3 DNA reads TGCAGCGTTGGAGGGGTAGACAGGAACACCAACTATGGCTACACCTTC. This translates into CSVGGVDRNTNYGYTF.

This clone was seen a few times. This rearrangement joins TRBV28 to TRBJ2-6; 9 bases match TRBD2. Losses at the gene ends were 11 bases for V and 0 bases for J; bases not matched to a gene: 8. The CDR3 loop spans 16 amino acids. The germline V gene encodes CDR1 MDHEN and CDR2 SYDVKM. Written as DNA, the CDR3 is TGTGCCTCCCGGGCTAGCGGGGACTCTGGGGCCAACGTCCTGACTTTC. Its translation: CASRASGDSGANVLTF.

The genes are TRBV5-1 and TRBJ1-6; 7 nucleotides agree with TRBD1. The CDR3 is 14 amino acids. Germline CDR1 is SGHRS and CDR2 is YFSETQ. Unmatched junction bases numbered 7, after V lost 1 base and J lost 12 bases. The CDR3 region has the DNA TGCGCCAGCAGCTTGAGGACAGGTCCGGAACCCCTCCACTTT. As protein: CASSLRTGPEPLHF.

This clone has a count of ten or more. The gene calls are TRBV7-9 and TRBJ2-7; no definite D call. Per the germline V gene, CDR1 is SEHNR and CDR2 is FQNEAQ (reference sequence). Trimming stripped 5 bases from V and 3 bases from J, with 11 bases between. The CDR3 loop spans 13 amino acids. The CDR3 DNA sequence: TGTGCCAGCAGCCCAGGACCTTTCTACGAGCAGTACTTC. Translated: CASSPGPFYEQYF.

Concerning this clone: This same CDR3 is encoded by further DNA sequences in the sample. This rearrangement joins TRBV18 to TRBJ1-1, with no clear D. V shed 5 bases and J shed 5 bases, with 9 bases lying between them. This CDR3 contains 12 residues. Germline values: CDR1 KGHSH, CDR2 LQKENI. The DNA for the CDR3 is TGTGCCAGCTCAAATCTGGGGACTGAAGCTTTCTTT. As protein: CASSNLGTEAFF.

The CDR3 loop is CASSLGSLGAKNIQYF. CDR3 sequence (DNA): TGTGCCAGCAGCTTAGGGTCCCTGGGGGCCAAAAACATTCAGTACTTC. The chain couples TRBV7-3 to TRBJ2-4; D not certain. V was shortened by 2 bases and J by 1 base, with 12 bases between the two germline ends. The CDR3 spans 16 residues. Germline CDR1 and CDR2: SGHTA and FQGTGA.

The chain recombines TRBV27 with TRBJ1-1; TRBD1 is a possible D gene (5 bases). With 3 bases removed from V and 1 base from J, the gap between germline ends came to 9 bases. There are 14 residues in the CDR3. The germline V gene has CDR1 MNHEY and CDR2 SMNVEV (reference sequence). The DNA for the CDR3 is TGTGCCAGCAGTTTTTCAAGGGGGAACACTGAAGCTTTCTTT. This encodes CASSFSRGNTEAFF.

This chain uses TRBV5-1 with TRBJ2-2; TRBD2 matches 10 bases. The CDR3 contains 19 residues. CDR1 SGHRS and CDR2 YFSETQ come from the germline V gene. V gave up 0 bases and J gave up 0 bases; unmatched junction bases: 8. CDR3 coding DNA: TGCGCCAGCAGCTTGGCAAGCGGACTAGCGGAAGCGAACACCGGGGAGCTGTTTTTT. This codes for CASSLASGLAEANTGELFF.

This chain connects TRBV4-2 to TRBJ1-3; D unresolved. Germline V lookup: CDR1 LGHNA, CDR2 YNFKEQ. This CDR3 contains 16 residues. The V and J ends lost 0 bases and 4 bases respectively, with 13 bases between them. In nucleotides, the CDR3 is TGTGCCAGCAGCCAAGAAGGCGGAGACGTAGGAAACACCATATATTTT. It translates to CASSQEGGDVGNTIYF.

This clone was counted only a few times. The V call is TRBV25-1, the J call TRBJ1-2; a possible D gene is TRBD1 (6 bases). Trimming took 0 bases from V and 2 from J, leaving 10 bases between them. The CDR3 contains 15 residues. Germline V gene sequence: CDR1 MGHDK, CDR2 SYGVNS. The CDR3 DNA sequence: TGTGCCAGCAGTGAATATGACAGGCAGAACTATGGCTACACCTTC. This gives the protein CASSEYDRQNYGYTF.

The table lists this clone with a few counts. DNA for the CDR3: TGTGCCAGCAGCTTGCAGGGAAACACCATATATTTT. Translation gives CASSLQGNTIYF. V is TRBV13 and J is TRBJ1-3; D call uncertain. The V end was cut by 3 bases, the J end by 4 bases, with 4 bases between. The germline V gene encodes CDR1 PRHDT and CDR2 FYEKMQ (reference sequence). This CDR3 has 12 amino acids.

The V and J genes are TRBV10-3 and TRBJ1-3; 7 bases are a match to TRBD1. The CDR3 contains 14 residues. Germline trimming cut 3 bases from V and 3 bases from J; bases unmatched to any gene: 2. The V gene's germline CDR1 is ENHRY and CDR2 SYGVKD. The CDR3, as DNA: TGTGCCATCAGTGACCCAGGGGGTGGAAACACCATATATTTT. Residues: CAISDPGGGNTIYF.

This clone has only a few counts. V usage is TRBV4-1 and J usage is TRBJ2-5, with D unresolved. The V gene's germline CDR1 is MGHRA and CDR2 YSYEKL. The V end lost 1 base, the J end lost 3 bases, and 9 bases lay between the germline ends. CDR3 size: 14 residues. In DNA form, the CDR3 reads TGCGCCAGCAGCCAAGCCCACGCCGAAGAGACCCAGTACTTC. Translating it yields CASSQAHAEETQYF.

This clone has only a few counts. V and J are TRBV9 and TRBJ2-1; D could derive from TRBD1 or TRBD2 (5 bases each). Trimming cost V 2 bases and J 1 base, with 10 bases left between them. The CDR3 length is 15 residues. The V gene's germline CDR1 is SGDLS and CDR2 YYNGEE. The CDR3 region is CASSVGTDSYNEQFF. The CDR3 nucleotides are TGTGCCAGCAGCGTGGGGACGGATTCCTACAATGAGCAGTTCTTC. The whole variable domain, remainder taken from reference TRBV9 and TRBJ2-1, is DSGVTQTPKHLITATGQRVTLRCSPRSGDLSVYWYQQSLDQGLQFLIQYYNGEERAKGNILERFSAQQFPDLHSELNLSSLELGDSALYFCASSVGTDSYNEQFFGPGTRLTVL.

This sequence joins TRBV10-3 and TRBJ2-5, with D tentatively TRBD2 (5 bases). This CDR3 is built from 13 residues. In germline, CDR1 is ENHRY, CDR2 SYGVKD. The germline V and J ends were trimmed by 4 bases and 2 bases, with 8 bases remaining between them. The CDR3 loop reads CAISGTFQETQYF. As DNA, the CDR3 is TGTGCCATCAGTGGGACTTTTCAAGAGACCCAGTACTTC.

A few counts support this clone. This chain uses TRBV7-2 with TRBJ2-7, with D possibly being TRBD1 (6 bases). V dropped 6 bases and J dropped 4 bases, with 16 bases sitting between them. Germline lookup yields CDR1 SGHTA and CDR2 FQGNSA. The CDR3 sequence is 14 residues long. The CDR3 DNA is TGTGCCAGCAGGCCCTGGACAGCCCGGTACGAGCAGTACTTC. Encoded protein: CASRPWTARYEQYF. The whole variable domain, remainder taken from reference TRBV7-2 and TRBJ2-7, is GAGVSQSPSNKVTEKGKDVELRCDPISGHTALYWYRQSLGQGLEFLIYFQGNSAPDKSGLPSDRFSAERTGGSVSTLTIQRTQQEDSAVYLCASRPWTARYEQYFGPGTRLTVT.

This clone was seen a single time. The CDR3 spells CASSRAGTDTQYF. Here the CDR3 DNA reads TGTGCCAGCAGCAGGGCGGGGACAGATACGCAGTATTTT. This rearrangement joins TRBV7-3 to TRBJ2-3, with a possible D match to TRBD2 (6 bases). CDR1 SGHTA and CDR2 FQGTGA come from the germline V gene. The CDR3 loop spans 13 amino acids. Trimming stripped 5 bases from V and 3 bases from J, with 9 bases between. The whole variable domain, filled in from reference TRBV7-3 and TRBJ2-3, reads GAGVSQTPSNKVTEKGKYVELRCDPISGHTALYWYRQSLGQGPEFLIYFQGTGAADDSGLPNDRFFAVRPEGSVSTLKIQRTERGDSAVYLCASSRAGTDTQYFGPGTRLTVL.

This clone was recorded a few times. The chain is built from TRBV5-1 and TRBJ2-2; TRBD1 might be the D (5 bases). Looked up from germline, CDR1 is SGHRS and CDR2 is YFSETQ. V was cut by 2 bases and J by 3 bases, with 11 bases left in between. The CDR3 runs to 15 residues. CDR3 sequence: CASSLGDRDTGELFF. The CDR3 DNA reads TGCGCCAGCAGCTTAGGTGACAGAGACACCGGGGAGCTGTTTTTT.

This clone was picked up a small number of times. The chain carries TRBV2 and TRBJ2-1; D may be TRBD2 (5 bases). Germline CDR1 is SNHLY and CDR2 is FYNNEI. Between the trimmed V and J ends, which lost 5 bases and 9 bases, there was a span of 8 bases. CDR3 length: 11 amino acids. This chain's CDR3 is CASSRGSEQFF. CDR3 sequence (DNA): TGTGCCAGCAGTCGAGGGAGTGAGCAGTTCTTC.

The CDR3 region is CATGQGASKGYEQYF. The CDR3 bases are TGTGCCACGGGACAGGGGGCAAGTAAAGGCTACGAGCAGTACTTC. The chain joins TRBV10-3 to TRBJ2-7, with 12 bases fitting TRBD1. CDR3 size: 15 residues. Trimming took 10 bases from V and 3 from J; bases not matched to a gene: 10. Germline CDR1 ENHRY, CDR2 SYGVKD.

This chain links TRBV9 with TRBJ1-2, with a possible D match to TRBD1 (5 bases). The CDR3 has 15 residues. Germline CDR1 and CDR2: SGDLS and YYNGEE. V gave up 0 bases and J gave up 4 bases, with 13 bases separating them. The CDR3 nucleotides are TGTGCCAGCAGCGTAGCCGACAGCTCTCTCTATGGCTACACCTTC. This codes for CASSVADSSLYGYTF.

This sequence joins TRBV10-3 and TRBJ2-7; TRBD1 matches at 8 bases. The V and J ends lost 6 bases and 0 bases, in that order; junction bases with no gene match: 13. Germline assignment: CDR1 ENHRY and CDR2 SYGVKD. The CDR3 is 17 amino acids. The CDR3: CAISLTVTGDDSYEQYF. CDR3 DNA: TGTGCCATCAGCCTGACAGTGACAGGGGATGACTCCTACGAGCAGTACTTC.

This clone showed up just a few times. This chain connects TRBV6-4 to TRBJ1-6; D remains ambiguous. Germline CDR1 MRHNA, CDR2 SNTAGT. The V gene lost 4 bases and the J gene lost 7 bases, with 8 bases spanning the gap. The CDR3 runs 13 residues. The CDR3 reads CASSAEGNSPLHF. CDR3 DNA: TGTGCCAGCAGTGCCGAGGGAAATTCACCCCTCCACTTT.

The chain carries TRBV29-1 and TRBJ2-5; D unresolved. The V gene lost 7 bases and the J gene lost 4 bases, with 16 bases spanning the gap. CDR3 length equals 13 residues. Per the germline V gene, CDR1 is SQVTM and CDR2 is ANQGSEA. The CDR3 reads CSAETQHGETQYF. CDR3 bases: TGCAGCGCTGAGACCCAGCATGGAGAGACCCAGTACTTC.

This clone was seen ten or more times. The chain has TRBV6-5 and TRBJ2-3, with D perhaps TRBD1 (5 bases). The V end lost 6 bases, the J end lost 6 bases, and 10 bases lay between the germline ends. The CDR3 runs to 12 residues. The V gene's germline CDR1 is MNHEY and CDR2 SVGAGI. CDR3 DNA sequence: TGTGCCAGCAGGAGCAGGGCCGATACGCAGTATTTT. Translated: CASRSRADTQYF.